Below are 10 T cell receptor beta chains sequenced from a single sample in a study of T-cell reconstitution after alpha-beta-depleted transplantation in children. This sample's TCRbeta library carried unique molecular identifier barcodes. TCRdb fed the PCR reads into MiXCR, producing one record per CDR3 protein. The table lists 490,000 or so distinct CDR3 sequences, around 12% of them singletons, with about 5.4% in the top ten. This specimen was PBMCs from the stem cell graft donor, taken from the stem cell graft. The source of these receptors is a human donor who donated a stem cell graft to a child with combined immunodeficiency.

This clonotype was found a few times. The gene calls are TRBV5-1 and TRBJ2-1, with D perhaps TRBD2 (6 bases). V was pared by 1 base and J by 3 bases, with 11 bases between. Germline values: CDR1 SGHRS, CDR2 YFSETQ. The CDR3 has 15 residues. CDR3 nucleotide sequence: TGCGCCAGCAGCTTGATTAGCGGAGACTACAATGAGCAGTTCTTC. Its translation is CASSLISGDYNEQFF.

V and J are TRBV6-2 or TRBV6-3 and TRBJ1-5, with D possibly being TRBD1 (5 bases). This CDR3 is 15 amino acids long. Between the trimmed V and J ends, which lost 6 bases and 2 bases, there was a span of 14 bases. The germline V gene has CDR1 MNHEY and CDR2 SVGEGT. The CDR3 protein is CASSSVRGRNQPQHF. DNA of the CDR3: TGTGCCAGCAGCTCGGTCCGGGGCCGCAATCAGCCCCAGCATTTT.

This clonotype was counted many times. The J gene is TRBJ2-5, the V gene TRBV10-3; no clear D. Germline V CDR1 and CDR2: ENHRY, SYGVKD. The CDR3 is 13 amino acids. Trimming took 5 bases from V and 3 from J, leaving 10 bases between them. CDR3 nucleotides: TGTGCCATCAGTAAGGCCGTAGAAGAGACCCAGTACTTC. Protein sequence: CAISKAVEETQYF.

In its sample, this clonotype was seen many times. J is TRBJ2-1 and V is TRBV5-1; perhaps TRBD2 as D (5 bases). The CDR3 sequence is 11 residues long. The germline V gene encodes CDR1 SGHRS and CDR2 YFSETQ. The V gene lost 7 bases and the J gene lost 4 bases, with 6 bases spanning the gap. The CDR3 coding sequence is TGCGCCAGCGGGAGTTACAATGAGCAGTTCTTC. Protein product: CASGSYNEQFF.

Only a few counts were recorded for this clonotype. V gene TRBV24-1 combines with J gene TRBJ2-1; D is unresolved. The length of the CDR3 is 17 residues. Trimming removed 1 base from V and 7 bases from J, with 19 bases in between. Germline CDR1 is KGHDR and CDR2 is SFDVKD. CDR3 sequence: CATSDFPARAPVNEQFF. CDR3 coding DNA: TGTGCCACCAGTGATTTCCCCGCACGGGCGCCGGTAAATGAGCAGTTCTTC.

In its sample, this clonotype was seen a few times. The J gene is TRBJ2-7, the V gene TRBV6-5; TRBD2 might be the D (6 bases). There are 14 residues in the CDR3. In germline, CDR1 is MNHEY, CDR2 SVGAGI. V was cut by 2 bases and J by 7 bases, with 15 bases left in between. Here the CDR3 reads CASSYRLGNREQYF. The CDR3 nucleotides are TGTGCCAGCAGTTACAGACTAGGGAACAGGGAGCAGTACTTC.

This clonotype occurred a few times. The rearrangement joins TRBV6-1 to TRBJ2-7, with 7 nucleotides matching TRBD1. This CDR3 comprises 16 residues. J was trimmed by 3 bases and V by 5 bases; bases with no gene match: 13. Germline V gives CDR1 MNHNS, CDR2 SASEGT. CDR3 bases: TGTGCCAGCAGTCCACAGCCGACAGGGCTCAGCTACGAGCAGTACTTC. It is translated as CASSPQPTGLSYEQYF.

The sample holds a few counts of this clonotype. This chain connects TRBV5-1 to TRBJ1-1; TRBD1 matches at 11 bases. Trimming cost V 4 bases and J 6 bases; bases outside gene matches: 5. The CDR3 consists of 14 residues. Per germline, CDR1 SGHRS and CDR2 YFSETQ. For the CDR3, the DNA is TGCGCCAGCAGCCAAGGACAGGGGGCTTCTGAAGCTTTCTTT. Protein sequence: CASSQGQGASEAFF.

This clonotype was detected many times. The V and J genes are TRBV7-9 and TRBJ2-2; 9 bases line up with TRBD2. CDR3 size: 15 residues. From germline, CDR1 is SEHNR and CDR2 FQNEAQ (reference sequence). Germline trimming cut 6 bases from V and 0 bases from J; bases unmatched to any gene: 2. The CDR3 region is CASRGTSPNTGELFF. The CDR3 DNA reads TGTGCCAGCAGAGGGACTAGCCCGAACACCGGGGAGCTGTTTTTT. Based on the CDR3 plus reference TRBV7-9 and TRBJ2-2, the full variable domain is DTGVSQNPRHKITKRGQNVTFRCDPISEHNRLYWYRQTLGQGPEFLTYFQNEAQLEKSRLLSDRFSAERPKGSFSTLEIQRTEQGDSAMYLCASRGTSPNTGELFFGEGSRLTVL.

This clonotype came up a few times. The chain couples TRBV6-2 or TRBV6-3 to TRBJ2-7; TRBD2 might be the D (6 bases). V lost 5 bases to trimming and J lost 3 bases, with 14 bases between them. This CDR3 has 14 residues. Per germline, CDR1 MNHEY and CDR2 SVGEGT. The CDR3 sequence: CASSPPGLNYEQYF. CDR3 coding DNA: TGTGCCAGCAGTCCCCCGGGACTCAACTACGAGCAGTACTTC.